This T cell receptor beta chain was sequenced for a study of cytomegalovirus exposure and HLA in healthy donors. The wider study: HLA-typed donors were the source of some 85 million unique TCRs, which an early data release held. General study results and limits: V- and J-gene trimming of TCR beta was linked (in a later analysis) to a missense DCLRE1C variant.

CDR1 and CDR2 (germline): SGHTS, YDEGEE. V was clipped by 4 bases and J by 8 bases; unmatched bases: 6. The CDR3 spans 14 residues. Of note for this clone: What it binds is not known. A single base separates this from a much larger clone, so it may be a read error.

The PCR ran on 60 Vbeta and 13 Jbeta primers. In the original analysis: Later analysis identified approximately 80 million unique TCR beta chains, approximately 10 million shared. Libraries were prepared by immunoSEQ multiplex PCR; TCRdb keeps only in-frame clonotypes and omits some of them. The DNA was the basis for D and trimming; V, J and clone size are from that table. The table lists around 100,000 clones, about 86% of them singletons. The sample comprised PBMCs. V gene TRBV5-8 combines with J gene TRBJ2-1; 10 nucleotides match TRBD2. The sequence derives from a woman aged 70-85 years in good health and CMV-seropositive. CDR3: CASSHSSGSDEQFF. CDR3 nucleotides: TGTGCCAGCAGCCACTCTAGCGGGAGCGATGAGCAGTTCTTC.